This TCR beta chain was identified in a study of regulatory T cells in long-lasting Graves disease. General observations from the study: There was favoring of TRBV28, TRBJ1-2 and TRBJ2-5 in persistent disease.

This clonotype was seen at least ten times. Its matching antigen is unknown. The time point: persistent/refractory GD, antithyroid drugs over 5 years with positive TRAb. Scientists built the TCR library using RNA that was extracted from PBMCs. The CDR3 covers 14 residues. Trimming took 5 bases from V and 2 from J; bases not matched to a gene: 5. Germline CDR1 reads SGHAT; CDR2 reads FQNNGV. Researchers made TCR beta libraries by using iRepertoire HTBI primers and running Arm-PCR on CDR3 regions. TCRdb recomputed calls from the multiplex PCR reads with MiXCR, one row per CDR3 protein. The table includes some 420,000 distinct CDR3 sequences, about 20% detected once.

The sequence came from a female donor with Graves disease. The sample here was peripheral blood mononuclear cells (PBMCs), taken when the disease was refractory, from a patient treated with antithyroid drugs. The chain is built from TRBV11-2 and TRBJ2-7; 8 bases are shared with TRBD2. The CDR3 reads CASSPGTRTYEQYF. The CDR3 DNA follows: TGTGCCAGCAGCCCAGGGACTAGGACCTACGAGCAGTACTTC.